The 8 T cell receptor beta chains below all came from one sample that was sequenced in a study of type 1 regulatory T cells. Antigen specificity for these receptors is unknown. TCRdb ran MiXCR on the reads and lists one entry per CDR3 protein. The sample holds some 25,000 distinct CDR3 sequences, 72% seen once. The sequenced material came from cultured T cells, either the whole culture or a sorted T cell fraction (not recorded which). Subset reported: Tr1-enriched cell product generated in vitro against host alloantigens. Receptors originate from a human donor in good health.

A few counts support this clonotype. The gene calls are TRBV20-1 and TRBJ2-3; possibly TRBD2 for D (5 bases). The CDR3 is 14 amino acids. Trimming stripped 1 base from V and 3 bases from J, with 11 bases between. Germline V gives CDR1 DFQATT, CDR2 SNEGSKA (reference sequence). The CDR3 reads CSARGLEGTDTQYF. The CDR3 coding sequence is TGCAGTGCTAGAGGGTTAGAGGGTACAGATACGCAGTATTTT.

V usage is TRBV7-9 and J usage is TRBJ2-2; 13 bases are shared with TRBD2. V dropped 8 bases and J dropped 4; count of bases not matched to a gene: 4. Germline lookup yields CDR1 SEHNR and CDR2 FQNEAQ (reference sequence). CDR3 length: 15 amino acids. CDR3 in amino acids: CASGLAGALTGELFF. The CDR3 DNA is TGTGCCAGCGGACTAGCGGGGGCCCTCACCGGGGAGCTGTTTTTT.

The rearrangement links TRBV24-1 to TRBJ2-7; 7 nucleotides align to TRBD2. The CDR3 length is 16 residues. V lost 3 bases to trimming and J lost 6 bases; unmatched junction nucleotides: 13. CDR1 KGHDR and CDR2 SFDVKD come from the germline V gene. The CDR3 DNA is TGTGCCACCAGTGATCCAGGATCGGGGAGGGGTGTCGAGCAGTACTTC. Its translation: CATSDPGSGRGVEQYF.

Here the CDR3 reads CASSYDRSSTMIRNLEQFF. The CDR3 nucleotides are TGTGCCAGCAGTTACGATCGAAGCTCTACAATGATTCGGAATCTTGAGCAGTTCTTC. The genes are TRBV6-2 or TRBV6-3 and TRBJ2-1; D ambiguous. The V end was cut by 2 bases, the J end by 9 bases, with 29 bases between. Germline lookup yields CDR1 MNHEY and CDR2 SVGEGT. This CDR3 contains 19 residues.

The chain uses TRBV14 and TRBJ2-7; either TRBD1 or TRBD2 may supply D (5 bases each). V was clipped by 5 bases and J by 3 bases, with 14 bases between them. Germline V gives CDR1 SGHDN, CDR2 FVKESK. The CDR3 is 14 amino acids. The CDR3 bases are TGTGCCAGCAGCTTCGGGACCACGGACTACGAGCAGTACTTC. Its translation: CASSFGTTDYEQYF.

The gene calls are TRBV27 and TRBJ1-3, with D perhaps TRBD1 (6 bases). This CDR3 region has 14 residues. Trimming shortened V by 2 bases and J by 2 bases, and 7 bases separated the two germline ends. Germline V gives CDR1 MNHEY, CDR2 SMNVEV (reference sequence). The CDR3 region has the DNA TGTGCCAGCAGTTTAAACAGGGCTGGAAACACCATATATTTT. This codes for CASSLNRAGNTIYF.

This chain joins TRBV6-6 and TRBJ2-3; D is uncertain. The germline CDR1 and CDR2 sequences are MNHNY and SVGAGI (reference sequence). Trimming took off 6 bases at V and 0 bases at J, with 10 bases between the two ends. This CDR3 is built from 14 residues. In DNA form, the CDR3 reads TGTGCCAGCAGCCCCCAGCCGAGCACAGATACGCAGTATTTT. Translation gives CASSPQPSTDTQYF.

V gene TRBV24-1 combines with J gene TRBJ2-1; tentative D call: TRBD2 (5 bases). CDR1 is KGHDR, CDR2 SFDVKD, per germline. This CDR3 spans 16 amino acids. The ends were cut back, 5 bases at V and 0 bases at J, with 13 bases in the middle. The CDR3 sequence is CATSALGVSSYNEQFF. The CDR3 DNA reads TGTGCCACCAGTGCCCTGGGAGTTAGCTCCTACAATGAGCAGTTCTTC.